The source of this T cell receptor beta chain is a study of vaccination and CD4 T cells after COVID-19. On the study more broadly: Comprising six males and four females, the convalescent participants counted two Hispanic individuals among them. General study points: Convalescent patients had a median around 89% of reactive clones appearing only post-vaccination. Spike mono-reactivity applied to 304 of 307 vaccine-specific clones detected in convalescent patients.

CDR1 SGHRS and CDR2 YFSETQ come from the germline V gene. With 4 bases clipped from V and 9 bases from J, the junction kept 6 bases outside the gene matches. The CDR3 extends over 12 amino acids. To note about this clonotype: Its antigen is undetermined.

The treatment here: approximately nine-day PBMC culture with coronavirus spike peptide pools or control peptides (ViraFEST assay). CD4+ T cells that came from the unexposed donor were collected before the COVID-19 pandemic (2011-2018). Cultured CD4+ T-cell DNA underwent Oncomine TCR Beta short-read sequencing. TCRdb passed the PCR reads through MiXCR, listing each CDR3 protein once. The table records 7,000 to 9,000 distinct CDR3 sequences, roughly 29% of them present only once. The sequenced sample consisted of CD4+ T cells from blood, cultured in vitro. The source of this sequence is a human donor in good health. The chain joins TRBV5-1 to TRBJ2-7, with TRBD1 identical over 8 bases. CDR3 loop: CASSVGQGAQYF. In DNA, the CDR3 is TGCGCCAGCAGCGTCGGACAGGGAGCGCAGTACTTC. Full variable domain (rest looked up from reference TRBV5-1 and TRBJ2-7): KAGVTQTPRYLIKTRGQQVTLSCSPISGHRSVSWYQQTPGQGLQFLFEYFSETQRNKGNFPGRFSGRQFSNSRSEMNVSTLELGDSALYLCASSVGQGAQYFGPGTRLTVT.